These T cell receptor beta chains were read from a single sample in a study of OX40 agonist ivuxolimab in advanced cancers. Assay: immunoSEQ multiplex PCR; the TCRdb copy retains only in-frame clones and omits some. The sample lists some 27,000 clones; just over 85% were seen once. This material consisted of CD4+ or CD8+ T cells sorted from blood, taken in a trial of the OX40 agonist ivuxolimab. The receptors were sampled from an adult with an advanced solid tumor such as melanoma, head and neck, liver or kidney cancer. Each CDR3 is given with its conserved first and last residue. The order of the fields is V gene, J gene, clone size, CDR3 protein. Clone size is not always given. Where it is, it says once, few, many or a class for expanded clones.

>TRBV27|TRBJ2-3|-
CASSLYRGTDTQYF
>TRBV4-2|TRBJ2-1|-
CASSHGLNNEQFF
>TRBV15|TRBJ2-5|-
CATSRWQGIEETQYF
>TRBV28|TRBJ1-3|-
CASSRRPHSGNTIYF
>TRBV4-3|TRBJ2-5|-
CASSQGGGEETQYF
>TRBV2|TRBJ2-2|-
CASSELPGPPRGELFF
>TRBV5-4|TRBJ1-3|-
CASSLWGAWGNTIYF
>TRBV6-1|TRBJ1-1|-
CASSGGVGGLVWFAEAFF
>TRBV7-8|TRBJ2-6|-
CASSRATPQSRANVLTF
>TRBV6-5|TRBJ1-6|-
CASSRAGNSPLHF
>TRBV9|TRBJ1-1|-
CASSVVGNMNTEAFF
>TRBV19|TRBJ1-6|once
CASCPAGQSPLHF
>TRBV15|TRBJ2-7|-
CATRESRSATYEQYF
>TRBV4-2|TRBJ1-2|-
CASSQERRQSYGYTF
>TRBV19|TRBJ2-7|-
CASSIELALSYEQYF
>TRBV7-6|TRBJ1-1|-
CASSSRRTMNTEAFF
>TRBV5-4|TRBJ2-2|-
CASSSDAGTSPGELFF
>TRBV6-1|TRBJ2-1|few
CASTQYTNEQFF
>TRBV5-1|TRBJ1-3|-
CASRESSGNTIYF
>TRBV7-2|TRBJ2-3|-
CASSLDTDTQYF
>TRBV27|TRBJ1-5|-
CASKKGGQPQHF
>TRBV28|TRBJ2-3|-
CASIPMEALPPDTQYF
>TRBV4-3|TRBJ1-5|-
CASSQGRYNQPQHF
>TRBV2|TRBJ2-3|-
CASRQGGATDTQYF
>TRBV10-1|TRBJ2-3|-
CASPNPMQDTQYF
>TRBV27|TRBJ1-6|-
CASSLTPEYNSPLHF
>TRBV6-1|TRBJ2-7|-
CASSDFRSSYEQYF
>TRBV9|TRBJ2-5|-
CASSPWDGGQGETQYF
>TRBV7-9|TRBJ1-2|-
CASSLGDNQRTYGYTF
>TRBV4-1|TRBJ2-5|few
CASSLVDGSQETQYF
>TRBV14|TRBJ2-5|-
CASSQVPPGWEGETQYF
>TRBV11-2|TRBJ2-7|-
CASSVGQAYEQYF
>TRBV5-1|TRBJ2-7|-
CASSPEDGPYGEQYF
>TRBV7-8|TRBJ2-1|-
CASSLGYTPYNEQFF
>TRBV28|TRBJ1-1|-
CASSIQDRPDTEAFF
>TRBV6-6|TRBJ1-1|-
CASSLQAAWPEAFF
>TRBV9|TRBJ2-3|-
CASSARAGYSTDTQYF
>TRBV6-5|TRBJ2-7|few
CASTLGGEQYF
>TRBV7-6|TRBJ2-3|-
CASSLVGRSTDTQYF
>TRBV2|TRBJ2-7|-
CASSEEGYSYEQYF
>TRBV5-1|TRBJ2-5|-
CASSLVGLSQETQYF
>TRBV6-5|TRBJ2-7|-
CASSYNTMYEQYF